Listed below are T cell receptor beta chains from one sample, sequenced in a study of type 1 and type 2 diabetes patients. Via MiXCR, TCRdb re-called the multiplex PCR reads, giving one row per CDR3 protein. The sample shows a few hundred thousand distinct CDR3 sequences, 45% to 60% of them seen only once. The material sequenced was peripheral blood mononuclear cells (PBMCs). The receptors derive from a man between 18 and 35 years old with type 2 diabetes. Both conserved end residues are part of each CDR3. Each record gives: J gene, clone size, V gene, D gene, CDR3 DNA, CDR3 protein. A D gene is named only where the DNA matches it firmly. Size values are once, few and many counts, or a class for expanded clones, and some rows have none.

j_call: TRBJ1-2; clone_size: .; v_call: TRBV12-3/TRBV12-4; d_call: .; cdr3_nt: TGTGCCAGCAGTGTACAGGGAGGGTACTATGGCTACACCTTC; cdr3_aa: CASSVQGGYYGYTF
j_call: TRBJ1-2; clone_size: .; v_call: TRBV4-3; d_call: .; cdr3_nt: TGCGCCAGCAGCCATGGGCTCGTGGGACCAGAGAACTATGGCTACACCTTC; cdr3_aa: CASSHGLVGPENYGYTF
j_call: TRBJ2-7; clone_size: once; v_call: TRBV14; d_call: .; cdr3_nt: TGTGCCAGCAGCCAAGATCAAGTTAGGGTTGGCGAGCAGTACTTC; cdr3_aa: CASSQDQVRVGEQYF
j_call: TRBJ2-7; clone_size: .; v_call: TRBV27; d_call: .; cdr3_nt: TGTGCCAGCAGTTTTGGGGCGGCGGGTGGCGAGCAGTACTTC; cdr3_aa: CASSFGAAGGEQYF
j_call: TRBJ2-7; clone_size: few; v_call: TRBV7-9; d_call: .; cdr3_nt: TGTGCCAGCAGCTTTTCCCAGGGGATGTCCGAGCAGTACTTC; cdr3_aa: CASSFSQGMSEQYF
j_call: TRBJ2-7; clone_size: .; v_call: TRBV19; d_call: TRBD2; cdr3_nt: TGTGCCAGTAGTATAGTAGCGGGAGCCCGGGAGCAGTACTTC; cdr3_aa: CASSIVAGAREQYF
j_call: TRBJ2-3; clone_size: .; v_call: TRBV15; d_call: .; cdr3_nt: TGTGCCACCAGCAGGGGAATTACGGATACGCAGTATTTT; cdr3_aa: CATSRGITDTQYF
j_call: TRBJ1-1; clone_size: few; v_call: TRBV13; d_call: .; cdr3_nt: TGTGCCAGCCATTCCTCAGACGGTGAAGCTTTCTTT; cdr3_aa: CASHSSDGEAFF
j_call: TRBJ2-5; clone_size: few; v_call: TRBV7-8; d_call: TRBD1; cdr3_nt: TGTGCCAGCAGCTATCACCCTGGGACAGGACAAGAGACCCAGTACTTC; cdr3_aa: CASSYHPGTGQETQYF
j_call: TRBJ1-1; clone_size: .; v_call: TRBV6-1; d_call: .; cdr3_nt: TGTGCCGGCAGGCGGGTAAGGAACACTGAAGCTTTCTTT; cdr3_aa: CAGRRVRNTEAFF
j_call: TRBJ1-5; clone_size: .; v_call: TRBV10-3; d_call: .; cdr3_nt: TGTGCCATCAGTGACAGGGGTCAGCCCCAGCATTTT; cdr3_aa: CAISDRGQPQHF
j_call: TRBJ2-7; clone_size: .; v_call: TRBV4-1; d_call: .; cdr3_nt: TGCGCCAGCAGCCAAGAGACCCGGATAGGGGGCTACGAGCAGTACTTC; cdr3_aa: CASSQETRIGGYEQYF
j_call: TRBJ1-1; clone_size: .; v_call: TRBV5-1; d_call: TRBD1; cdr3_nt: TGCGCCAGCAGCGTAAGACAGGGACGGGTGAACACTGAAGCTTTCTTT; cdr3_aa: CASSVRQGRVNTEAFF
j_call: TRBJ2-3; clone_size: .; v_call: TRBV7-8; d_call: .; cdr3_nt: TGTGCCAGCAGCTTATTCGCGGTGACAGATACGCAGTATTTT; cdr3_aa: CASSLFAVTDTQYF
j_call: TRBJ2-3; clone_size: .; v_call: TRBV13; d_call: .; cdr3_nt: TGTGCCAGCAGCTCAGAAAGGGTAGCAGATACGCAGTATTTT; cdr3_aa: CASSSERVADTQYF
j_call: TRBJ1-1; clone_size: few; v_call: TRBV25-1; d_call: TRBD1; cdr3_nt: TGTGCCAGCAGTGAAGTAGGGGGTCAGGGGGATAAGAACACTGAAGCTTTCTTT; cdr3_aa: CASSEVGGQGDKNTEAFF
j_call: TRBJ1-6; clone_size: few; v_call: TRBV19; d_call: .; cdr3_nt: TGTGCCAGTAGTATGGGACACTTAAATTCACCCCTCCACTTT; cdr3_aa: CASSMGHLNSPLHF
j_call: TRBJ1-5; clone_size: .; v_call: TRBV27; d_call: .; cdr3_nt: TGTGCCAGCCGGAACCTTAGGGAGGACGCGGGGCCCCAGCATTTT; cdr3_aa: CASRNLREDAGPQHF
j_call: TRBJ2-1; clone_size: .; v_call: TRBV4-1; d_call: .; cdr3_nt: TGCGCCAGCAGCAGGATCACGGGTTACAATGAGCAGTTCTTC; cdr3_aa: CASSRITGYNEQFF
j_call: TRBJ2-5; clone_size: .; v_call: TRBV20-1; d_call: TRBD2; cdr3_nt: TGCAGTGCTGGTTTCCCCCTAGCGGGAGTTACCCAAGAGACCCAGTACTTC; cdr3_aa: CSAGFPLAGVTQETQYF
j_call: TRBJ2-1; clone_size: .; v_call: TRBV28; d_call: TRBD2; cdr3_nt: TGTGCCGCAGATCCCCGCGGGAGGGATCATGAGCAGTTCTTC; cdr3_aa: CAADPRGRDHEQFF
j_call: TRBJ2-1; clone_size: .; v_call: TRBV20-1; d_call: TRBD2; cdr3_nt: TGCAGTGCTAGAGATAATTTTCCGGCTAGCGGGAGGGCCGGAGGGTATGAGCAGTTCTTC; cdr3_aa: CSARDNFPASGRAGGYEQFF
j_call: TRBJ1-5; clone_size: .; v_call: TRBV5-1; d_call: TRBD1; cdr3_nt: TGCGCCAGCAGCGTAACAGGGGGGAGAGGTCAGCCCCAGCATTTT; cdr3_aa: CASSVTGGRGQPQHF
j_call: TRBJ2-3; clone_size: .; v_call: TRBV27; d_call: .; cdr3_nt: TGTGCCAGCAGCGTAGGGGTGGCAGGGAGCACAGATACGCAGTATTTT; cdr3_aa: CASSVGVAGSTDTQYF
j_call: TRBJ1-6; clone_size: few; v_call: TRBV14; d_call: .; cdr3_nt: TGTGCCAGCAGCAGGGGAGGGAATTCACCCCTCCACTTT; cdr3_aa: CASSRGGNSPLHF
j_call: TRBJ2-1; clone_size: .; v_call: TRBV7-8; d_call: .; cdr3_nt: TGTGCCAGCACCTTAACTAGGGGCGATGAGCAGTTCTTC; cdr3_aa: CASTLTRGDEQFF
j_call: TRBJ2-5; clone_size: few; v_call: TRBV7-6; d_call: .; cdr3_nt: TGTGCCAGCAGCTTAGGGACCGGTTACCAAGAGACCCAGTACTTC; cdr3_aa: CASSLGTGYQETQYF
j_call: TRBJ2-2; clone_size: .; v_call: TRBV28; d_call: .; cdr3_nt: TGTGCCAGCAGGAGAGGGCAACTGCCGAACACCGGGGAGCTGTTTTTT; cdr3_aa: CASRRGQLPNTGELFF
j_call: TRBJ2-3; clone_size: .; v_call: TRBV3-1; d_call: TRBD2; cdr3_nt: TGTGCCAGCAGCCAAGAGTCTAGCGGGAGGGGCACGCAGTATTTT; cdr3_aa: CASSQESSGRGTQYF
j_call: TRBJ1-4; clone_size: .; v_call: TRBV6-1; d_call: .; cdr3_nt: TGTGCCAGCAGTGAAACTCTTGGCGGGGGGAGTGGAGAAAAACTGTTTTTT; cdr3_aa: CASSETLGGGSGEKLFF
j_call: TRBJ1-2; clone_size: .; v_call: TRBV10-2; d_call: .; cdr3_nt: TGCGCCAGCGGGGCCTTGACAGAAACTCCACTATATGGCTACACCTTC; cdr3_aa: CASGALTETPLYGYTF
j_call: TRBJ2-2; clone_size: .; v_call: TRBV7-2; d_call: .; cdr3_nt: TGCGCCAGCAGCCAAATTATAAGCACCGGGGAGCTGTTTTTT; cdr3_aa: CASSQIISTGELFF
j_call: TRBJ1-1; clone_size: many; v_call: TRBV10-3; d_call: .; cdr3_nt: TGTGCCATCAGTCGGGGCGTGACTGAAGCTTTCTTT; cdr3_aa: CAISRGVTEAFF
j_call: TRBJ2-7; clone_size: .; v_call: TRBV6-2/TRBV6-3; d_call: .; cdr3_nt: TGTGCCACCGCCGGGGGCGGGTCTCACGAGCAGTACTTC; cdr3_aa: CATAGGGSHEQYF
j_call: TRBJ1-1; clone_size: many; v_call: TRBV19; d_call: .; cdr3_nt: TGTGCCAGTAGCTTCCGGTTAGAAGCTTTCTTT; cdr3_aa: CASSFRLEAFF
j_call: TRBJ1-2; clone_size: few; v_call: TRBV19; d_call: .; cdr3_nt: TGTGCCAGTAGTCCGACAGCTAAAAACTATGGCTACACCTTC; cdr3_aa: CASSPTAKNYGYTF
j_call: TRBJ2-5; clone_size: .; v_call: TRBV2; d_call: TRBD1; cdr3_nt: TGTGCCAGCAGTCATTCGACAGGGGTCAACGGAGAGACCCAGTACTTC; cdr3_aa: CASSHSTGVNGETQYF
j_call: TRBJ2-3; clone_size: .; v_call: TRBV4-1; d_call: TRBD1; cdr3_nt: TGCGCCAGCAGCCAAGACGGGACAGGGAGACGCACAGATACGCAGTATTTT; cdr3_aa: CASSQDGTGRRTDTQYF
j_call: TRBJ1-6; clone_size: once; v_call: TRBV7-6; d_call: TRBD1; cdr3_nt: TGTGCCAGCAGCTTAGCGTTGGCTGGGACAGGGGGTGATTCACCCCTCCACTTT; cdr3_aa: CASSLALAGTGGDSPLHF
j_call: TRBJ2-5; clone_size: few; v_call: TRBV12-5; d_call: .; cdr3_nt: TGTGCTAGTGGTTCGTGGGGGGAAGAGACCCAGTACTTC; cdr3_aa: CASGSWGEETQYF
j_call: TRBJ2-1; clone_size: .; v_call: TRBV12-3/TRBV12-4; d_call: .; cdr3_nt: TGTGCCAGCAGTTTGTCCGACAATGAGCAGTCCTTC; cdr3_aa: CASSLSDNEQSF
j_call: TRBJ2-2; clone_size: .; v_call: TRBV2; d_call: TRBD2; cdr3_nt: TGTGCCAGCACAGGACTAGCGGGGAACACCGGGGAGCTGCTTTTC; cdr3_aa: CASTGLAGNTGELLF
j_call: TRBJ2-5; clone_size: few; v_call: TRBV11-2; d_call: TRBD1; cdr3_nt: TGTGCCAGCAGCACCTGGGACAGCCAAGAGACCCAGTACTTC; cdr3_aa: CASSTWDSQETQYF
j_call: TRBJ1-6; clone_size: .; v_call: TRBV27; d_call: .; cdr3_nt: TGTGCCAGCAGTTTCCGGGGGTCAAATTCACCCCCCCACTTT; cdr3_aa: CASSFRGSNSPPHF
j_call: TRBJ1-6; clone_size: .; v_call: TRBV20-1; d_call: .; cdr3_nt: TGCAGTGCTAGAGATCGGGGGGTCTATAATTCACCCCTCCACTTT; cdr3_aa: CSARDRGVYNSPLHF
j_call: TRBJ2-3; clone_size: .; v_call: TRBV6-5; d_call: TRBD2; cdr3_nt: TGTGCCAGCAGTTATCTAGCGGGAGGATTAGATACGCAGTATTTT; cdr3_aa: CASSYLAGGLDTQYF
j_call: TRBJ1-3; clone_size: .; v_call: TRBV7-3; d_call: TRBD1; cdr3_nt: TGTGCCAGTGCGACAGGGATAACTTATTTT; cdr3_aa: CASATGITYF
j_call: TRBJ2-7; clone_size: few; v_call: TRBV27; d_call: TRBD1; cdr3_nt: TGTGCCAGCAGTTTATTAGGGGGCGGGTACGAGCAGTACTTC; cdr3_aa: CASSLLGGGYEQYF
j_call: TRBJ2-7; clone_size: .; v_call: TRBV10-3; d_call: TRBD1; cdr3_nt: TGTGCCATCAGTGACCGGGACAGGGTTTACGAGCAGTACTTT; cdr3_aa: CAISDRDRVYEQYF
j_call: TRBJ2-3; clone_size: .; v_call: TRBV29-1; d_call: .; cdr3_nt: TGCAGCGTTGAAGTTCGGCGCACAGATACGCAGTATTTT; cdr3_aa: CSVEVRRTDTQYF
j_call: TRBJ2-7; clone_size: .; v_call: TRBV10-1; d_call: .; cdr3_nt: TGCGCCAGCAGTGAGGCGGCAGGGTTGTACTACGAGCAGTACTTC; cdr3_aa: CASSEAAGLYYEQYF
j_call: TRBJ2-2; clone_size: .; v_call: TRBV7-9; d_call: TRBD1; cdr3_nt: TGTGCCAGCAGCCGGGACAGGGACTCCGGGGAGCTGTTTTTT; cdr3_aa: CASSRDRDSGELFF
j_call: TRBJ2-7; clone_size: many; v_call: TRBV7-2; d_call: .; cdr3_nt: TGTGCCAGTGGTAGGCACAACTACGAGCAGTACTTC; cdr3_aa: CASGRHNYEQYF